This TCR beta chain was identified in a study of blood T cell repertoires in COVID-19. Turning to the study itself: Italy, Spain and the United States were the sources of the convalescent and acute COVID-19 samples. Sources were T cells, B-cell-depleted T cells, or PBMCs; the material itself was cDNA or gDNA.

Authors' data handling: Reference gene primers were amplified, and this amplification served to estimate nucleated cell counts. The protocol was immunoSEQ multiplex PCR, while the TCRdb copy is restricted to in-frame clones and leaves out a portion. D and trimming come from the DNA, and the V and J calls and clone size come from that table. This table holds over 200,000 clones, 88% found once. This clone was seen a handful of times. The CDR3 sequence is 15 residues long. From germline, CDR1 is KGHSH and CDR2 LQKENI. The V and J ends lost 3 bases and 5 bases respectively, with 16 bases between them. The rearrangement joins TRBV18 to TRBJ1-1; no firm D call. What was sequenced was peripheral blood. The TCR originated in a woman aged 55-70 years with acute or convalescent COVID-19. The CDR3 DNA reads TGTGCCAGCTCACCGTCAATAGGAGGATCGACTGAAGCTTTCTTT. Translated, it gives CASSPSIGGSTEAFF.